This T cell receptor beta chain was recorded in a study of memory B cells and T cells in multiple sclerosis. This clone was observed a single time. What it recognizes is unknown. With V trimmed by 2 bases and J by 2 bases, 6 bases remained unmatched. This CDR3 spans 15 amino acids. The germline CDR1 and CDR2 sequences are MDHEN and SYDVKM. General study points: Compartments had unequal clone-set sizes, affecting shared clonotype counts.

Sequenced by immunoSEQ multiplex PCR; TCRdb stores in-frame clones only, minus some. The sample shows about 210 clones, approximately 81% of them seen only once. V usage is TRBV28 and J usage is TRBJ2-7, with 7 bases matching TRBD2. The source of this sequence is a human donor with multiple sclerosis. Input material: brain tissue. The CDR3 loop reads CASSLITAGAYEQYF. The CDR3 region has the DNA TGTGCCAGCAGTTTAATTACTGCGGGAGCCTACGAGCAGTACTTC. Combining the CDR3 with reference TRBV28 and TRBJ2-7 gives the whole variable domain DVKVTQSSRYLVKRTGEKVFLECVQDMDHENMFWYRQDPGLGLRLIYFSYDVKMKEKGDIPEGYSVSREKKERFSLILESASTNQTSMYLCASSLITAGAYEQYFGPGTRLTVT.